This T cell receptor beta chain originates from a study of blood T cell repertoires in COVID-19 (dated by TCRdb to 2020 to 2022). Background on the whole study: Samples from collaborators originated in the United States, Italy and Spain and spanned both the acute and convalescent phases of COVID-19. The material from the prospective study consisted of cDNA or gDNA derived from T cells, B-cell-depleted T cells, or PBMCs. HLA class I and class II types, where available, came from metadata supplied by the sample provider rather than from assay-based typing. A de-identified subject ID, COVID-19 status, age in years and sex were almost always included in the sample metadata. The samples were drawn from the first 160 participants of the ongoing ImmuneRACE study and from 950 to 1,500 subjects provided by 6 global collaborators. A freely available public database, intended as a resource for researchers studying the immune response to SARS-CoV-2, is where the repertoires were released. Deeply sampled blood TCRbeta repertoires from subjects exposed to, actively infected with, or recovered from COVID-19 were included in the dataset. The paper's findings and limits, for the study overall: Clinical and demographic metadata were provided uncurated, with the amount varying by source and participant.

TCRbeta CDR3 regions were amplified from genomic DNA by means of the immunoSEQ Assay, a bias-controlled multiplex PCR. The paper's data handling went like this. Nucleated cell counts per sample were estimated from amplification of reference gene primers within the assay. To quantify the absolute abundance of each unique TCRbeta CDR3 rearrangement, sequence reads were collapsed and filtered. For each sample, productive Simpson clonality was calculated by taking the square root of Simpson's diversity index across productive rearrangements. TCRdb provides this immuneACCESS table in a form limited to in-frame rearrangements. Some clones are lacking; in checked studies, under half of them reflect an unresolved V gene, and why the rest are absent is not known. Clone size and the V and J calls come from that table; the DNA yielded D and trimming. The sample data list 150,000 to 200,000 clones, and more than 65% of these were observed just once. About a sixth of the sample belongs to the ten largest clones.

About this clone: It has no known antigen specificity. Base-call qualities are not available, and no considerably larger clone is one nucleotide away.

Participants in the prospective study were enrolled through a virtual design, were aged 18 to 89 years, and lived in 24 United States geographic areas. In the prospective study, cohorts were assigned on the basis of participant-reported clinical history obtained from a screening survey and a study questionnaire. In the prospective study, mobile phlebotomists collected whole blood, serum and a nasopharyngeal or oropharyngeal swab from each participant. Prospective study participants could optionally give additional blood draws and questionnaires over an approximately two-month period. Blood samples from the prospective study were shipped frozen or at room temperature prior to DNA extraction. Based on the germline V gene, the CDR1 and CDR2 sequences are SNHLY and FYNNEI. CDR3 length: 15 amino acids, cysteine to phenylalanine. This entry keeps only the CDR3 DNA: 45 bases, framed from base 1. Germline trimming: 6 bases from V, 5 bases from J; junction bases outside gene matches: 10.

The rearrangement joined TRBV2 to TRBJ1-5; TRBD1 lines up with 7 middle nucleotides. The specimen sequenced was PBMCs or T cells enriched from blood (not recorded which). The clonotype was recovered from a woman in her forties or fifties with acute COVID-19. The CDR3 is CASRADRVGDQPQHF. The sequenced DNA: TGTGCCAGCAGAGCCGACAGGGTTGGGGATCAGCCCCAGCATTTT.